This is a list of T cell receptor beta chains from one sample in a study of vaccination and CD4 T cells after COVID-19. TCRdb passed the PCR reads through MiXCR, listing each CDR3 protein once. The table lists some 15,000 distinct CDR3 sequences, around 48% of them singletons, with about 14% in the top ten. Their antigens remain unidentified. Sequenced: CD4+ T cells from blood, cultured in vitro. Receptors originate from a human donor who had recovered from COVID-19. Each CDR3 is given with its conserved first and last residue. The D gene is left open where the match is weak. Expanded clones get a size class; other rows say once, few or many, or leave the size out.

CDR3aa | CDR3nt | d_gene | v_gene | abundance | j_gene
CASSLAGSTDTQYF | TGTGCCAGCAGCTTAGCGGGGAGCACAGATACGCAGTATTTT | - | TRBV7-3 | - | TRBJ2-3
CASSPRGQGNEKLFF | TGTGCCAGCAGCCCCAGAGGTCAGGGGAATGAAAAACTGTTTTTT | - | TRBV11-2 | - | TRBJ1-4
CASSEWAADTGELFF | TGTGCCAGCAGTGAGTGGGCGGCCGACACCGGGGAGCTGTTTTTT | - | TRBV25-1 | few | TRBJ2-2
CASSFQGEETQYF | TGTGCCAGCAGTTTTCAAGGGGAAGAGACCCAGTACTTC | - | TRBV27 | - | TRBJ2-5
CASSLGQGETQYF | TGCGCCAGCAGCTTGGGCCAGGGAGAGACCCAGTACTTC | - | TRBV5-1 | - | TRBJ2-5
CASRGGGAYEQYF | TGTGCCAGTAGAGGGGGTGGGGCGTACGAGCAGTACTTC | - | TRBV19 | - | TRBJ2-7
CASSEEQGRYEQYF | TGTGCCAGCAGTGAGGAACAGGGGAGGTACGAGCAGTACTTC | - | TRBV2 | few | TRBJ2-7
CASSPVQGGNTIYF | TGTGCCAGCAGCCCAGTTCAGGGGGGAAACACCATATATTTT | - | TRBV11-2 | few | TRBJ1-3
CASSSTGTGGRSIYF | TGTGCCAGCAGCTCTACCGGGACAGGGGGACGATCCATATATTTT | TRBD1 | TRBV11-3 | - | TRBJ1-3
CASSPGTSGGSSYNEQFF | TGTGCCAGCAGCCCAGGGACTAGCGGGGGGAGCTCCTACAATGAGCAGTTCTTC | TRBD2 | TRBV7-2 | - | TRBJ2-1
CASSYDWSRSNQPQHF | TGTGCCAGCAGCTATGATTGGTCCCGGAGCAATCAGCCCCAGCATTTT | - | TRBV5-8 | - | TRBJ1-5
CSVGRAGETQYF | TGCAGCGTTGGGAGGGCCGGGGAGACCCAGTACTTC | - | TRBV29-1 | - | TRBJ2-5
CASSGAETQYF | TGTGCCAGCAGTGGCGCAGAGACCCAGTACTTC | - | TRBV12-3/TRBV12-4 | - | TRBJ2-5
CASSFISRDSNEQFF | TGTGCCAGCAGCTTTATTTCCCGGGACTCCAATGAGCAGTTCTTC | - | TRBV5-4 | - | TRBJ2-1